The 9 T cell receptor beta chains listed next were all sequenced from one sample in a study of cytomegalovirus exposure and HLA in healthy donors. Both 60 Vbeta primers and 13 Jbeta primers went into the PCR. Measured with immunoSEQ multiplex PCR; TCRdb has only the in-frame clones, and not every one. The repertoire consists of roughly 110,000 clones, with around 79% occurring once and the leading ten covering 3.5% to 4%. The sample was PBMCs. These receptors all come from a man aged 55 to 70 in good health and CMV-seronegative.

V is TRBV7-2 and J is TRBJ2-5; D might be TRBD1 (5 bases). Germline CDR1 and CDR2: SGHTA and FQGNSA. CDR3 size: 14 residues. V was pared by 3 bases and J by 4 bases, with 12 bases between. The CDR3 here is CASSFQGTLETQYF. Here the CDR3 DNA reads TGTGCCAGCAGCTTCCAGGGAACTTTAGAGACCCAGTACTTC.

V and J are TRBV7-6 and TRBJ1-1; 7 nucleotides match TRBD1. This CDR3 contains 16 residues. Trimming removed 5 bases from V and 2 bases from J; junction bases left unmatched: 11. Germline loops: CDR1 SGHVS, CDR2 FNYEAQ. CDR3: CASSPPGGQTNTEAFF. The CDR3, as DNA: TGTGCCAGCAGCCCCCCCGGGGGACAGACAAACACTGAAGCTTTCTTT.

The V and J genes are TRBV2 and TRBJ1-6; D is unclear. The CDR3 length is 15 residues. Germline loops: CDR1 SNHLY, CDR2 FYNNEI. The germline V and J ends were trimmed by 4 bases and 9 bases, with 16 bases remaining between them. CDR3 nucleotides: TGTGCCAGCAGTGCGTCCGCAGGAGGGAGTTCACCCCTCCACTTT. It is translated as CASSASAGGSSPLHF.

A remark on this clone: At one boundary the junction diverges from the germline segment, which might be a read error. The chain recombines TRBV5-1 with TRBJ1-2, with TRBD1 matching 10 bases. Germline CDR1 SGHRS, CDR2 YFSETQ. The CDR3 totals 15 residues. The CDR3 DNA reads TGCGTCAGCAGCTTGATAGGACAGGGGGGCGATGGCTACACCTTC. Translated, it gives CVSSLIGQGGDGYTF.

This chain uses TRBV4-3 with TRBJ1-2; D ambiguous. CDR3 length: 14 amino acids. Germline assignment: CDR1 LGHNA and CDR2 YSLEER. Trimming shortened V by 1 base and J by 2 bases, and 8 bases separated the two germline ends. The CDR3 region is CASSQVGGNYGYTF. For the CDR3, the DNA is TGCGCCAGCAGCCAAGTCGGCGGAAACTATGGCTACACCTTC.

The chain uses TRBV18 and TRBJ2-7, with 10 bases fitting TRBD1. CDR3 length: 15 amino acids. The germline gives CDR1 KGHSH, CDR2 LQKENI. Unmatched junction bases numbered 6, after V lost 6 bases and J lost 1 base. The CDR3 is CASSQGQGTSYEQYV. CDR3 DNA sequence: TGTGCCAGCTCTCAGGGACAGGGGACTTCCTACGAGCAGTACGTC.

The chain links TRBV11-3 to TRBJ2-1, with D possibly TRBD2 on 7 matching bases. V was pared by 0 bases and J by 10 bases, with 19 bases between. The CDR3 is 16 residues long. The germline V gene has CDR1 SGHNT and CDR2 YENEEA. The CDR3 DNA is TGTGCCAGCAGCTTAGAACCCGGGGCGGGGGCCAGAGAGCAGTTCTTC. Its translation: CASSLEPGAGAREQFF. Supplemented by reference TRBV11-3 and TRBJ2-1, the full variable domain reads EAGVVQSPRYKIIEKKQPVAFWCNPISGHNTLYWYLQNLGQGPELLIRYENEEAVDDSQLPKDRFSAERLKGVDSTLKIQPAELGDSAVYLCASSLEPGAGAREQFFGPGTRLTVL.

This chain connects TRBV19 to TRBJ1-1; 7 positions agree with TRBD1. Trimming cost V 6 bases and J 10 bases; bases outside gene matches: 14. Germline V CDR1 and CDR2: LNHDA, SQIVND (reference sequence). The CDR3 is 14 residues long. DNA for the CDR3: TGTGCCAGTAGCCCCTCCCCGGGACAGTTAGTAGCTTTCTTT. It yields the protein CASSPSPGQLVAFF. The full variable domain, with the rest looked up from reference TRBV19 and TRBJ1-1, is DGGITQSPKYLFRKEGQNVTLSCEQNLNHDAMYWYRQDPGQGLRLIYYSQIVNDFQKGDIAEGYSVSREKKESFPLTVTSAQKNPTAFYLCASSPSPGQLVAFFGQGTRLTVV.

The rearrangement links TRBV30 to TRBJ1-2, with a tentative D call TRBD1 (5 bases). With 5 bases removed from V and 7 bases from J, the gap between germline ends came to 8 bases. This CDR3 contains 10 residues. Germline V gene lookup returns CDR1 GTSNPN and CDR2 SVGIG (reference sequence). This CDR3 is CAWGGGGYTF. CDR3 coding DNA: TGTGCCTGGGGGGGAGGTGGCTACACCTTC.